This T cell receptor beta chain is drawn from a study of T cell responses to AZD1222 COVID-19 vaccine. The germline gives CDR1 LNHDA, CDR2 SQIVND (reference sequence). The V gene lost 3 bases and the J gene lost 5 bases, with 10 bases spanning the gap. This CDR3 has 13 amino acids. This clone has only one observation. Measured with immunoSEQ multiplex PCR; TCRdb has only the in-frame clones, and not every one. The sample includes around 130,000 clones, about nine tenths of them seen just once. The chain couples TRBV19 to TRBJ1-2; D unclear. This clonotype was obtained from an adult in good health. Here the sequenced sample was peripheral blood, taken on day 0 of AZD1222 vaccination. CDR3 residues: CASSIGPFYGYTF. For the CDR3, the DNA is TGTGCCAGTAGTATCGGTCCTTTTTATGGCTACACCTTC.